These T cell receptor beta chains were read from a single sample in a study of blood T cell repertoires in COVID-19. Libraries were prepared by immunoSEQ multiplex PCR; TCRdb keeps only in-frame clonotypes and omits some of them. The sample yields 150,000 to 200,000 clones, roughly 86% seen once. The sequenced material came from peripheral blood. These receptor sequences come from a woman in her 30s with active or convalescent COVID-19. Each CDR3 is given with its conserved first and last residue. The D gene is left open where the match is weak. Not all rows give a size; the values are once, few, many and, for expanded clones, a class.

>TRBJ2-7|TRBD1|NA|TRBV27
CASSPSRDSLYEQYF
TGTGCCAGCAGTCCATCCCGGGACAGCCTCTACGAGCAGTACTTC
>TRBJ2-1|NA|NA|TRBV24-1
CATSDLRDTYNEQFF
TGTGCCACCAGTGATTTGAGGGACACCTACAATGAGCAGTTCTTC
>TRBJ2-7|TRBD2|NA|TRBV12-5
CASGLGTSGLAYEQYF
TGTGCTAGTGGTTTGGGGACTAGCGGGTTGGCCTACGAGCAGTACTTC
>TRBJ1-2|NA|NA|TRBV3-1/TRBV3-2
CASSQNRGLDGYTF
TGTGCCAGCAGCCAAAACCGAGGGTTGGATGGCTACACCTTC
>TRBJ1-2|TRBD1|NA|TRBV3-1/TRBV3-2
CASSNDRGQGGYTF
TGTGCCAGCAGTAATGACAGGGGGCAGGGTGGCTACACCTTC
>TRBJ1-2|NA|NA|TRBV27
CASSFAGADYGYTF
TGTGCCAGCAGTTTCGCGGGGGCGGACTATGGCTACACCTTC
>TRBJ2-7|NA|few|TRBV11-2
CASSADWSSYEQYF
TGTGCCAGCAGCGCCGACTGGAGCTCCTACGAGCAGTACTTC
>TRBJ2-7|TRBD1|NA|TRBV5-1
CASSLGTGDSYKQYF
TGCGCCAGCAGCTTGGGGACAGGGGATTCATACAAGCAGTACTTC
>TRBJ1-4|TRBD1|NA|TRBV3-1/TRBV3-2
CASSQERWTLGQGIEANEKLFF
TGTGCCAGCAGCCAAGAGAGGTGGACTTTGGGACAGGGAATAGAGGCGAATGAAAAACTGTTTTTT
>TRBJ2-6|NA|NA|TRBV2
CASSDRGQIPGANVLTF
TGTGCCAGCAGTGATAGGGGACAAATACCTGGGGCCAACGTCCTGACTTTC
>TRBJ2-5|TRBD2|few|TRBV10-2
CASGGLAGLQETQYF
TGCGCCAGCGGGGGACTAGCGGGGCTCCAAGAGACCCAGTACTTC
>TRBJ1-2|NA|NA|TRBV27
CASSSTGTYGYTF
TGTGCCAGCAGTTCGACAGGAACCTATGGCTACACCTTC
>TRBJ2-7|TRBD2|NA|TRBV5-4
CASSAGTSSYEQYF
TGTGCCAGCAGCGCCGGGACTAGCTCTTACGAGCAGTACTTC
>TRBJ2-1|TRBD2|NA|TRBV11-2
CASSSEMGLAGYNEQFF
TGTGCCAGCAGCTCCGAGATGGGACTAGCGGGCTACAATGAGCAGTTCTTC
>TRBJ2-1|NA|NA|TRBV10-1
CASSEGTYNEQFF
TGCGCCAGCAGTGAAGGGACTTACAATGAGCAGTTCTTC
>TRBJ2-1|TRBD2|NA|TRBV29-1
CSVEAPWEGPNEQFF
TGCAGCGTTGAAGCTCCCTGGGAGGGACCCAATGAGCAGTTCTTC
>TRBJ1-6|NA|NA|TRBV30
CAWGLGQGYRSPLHF
TGTGCCTGGGGGTTGGGGCAGGGGTATCGGTCACCCCTCCACTTT
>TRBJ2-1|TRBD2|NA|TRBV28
CASSLNPRLAGIDNEQFF
TGTGCCAGCAGTTTAAACCCCCGACTAGCGGGAATCGACAATGAGCAGTTCTTC
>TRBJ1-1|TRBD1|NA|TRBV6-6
CASRDRGTEAFF
TGTGCCAGCAGAGACAGGGGCACTGAAGCTTTCTTT
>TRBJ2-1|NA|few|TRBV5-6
CASSSTGGDNEQFF
TGTGCCAGCAGCTCGACAGGTGGTGACAATGAGCAGTTCTTC
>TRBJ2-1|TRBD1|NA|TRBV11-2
CASSTGTGSYNEQFF
TGTGCCAGCAGCACCGGGACAGGGTCCTACAATGAGCAGTTCTTC
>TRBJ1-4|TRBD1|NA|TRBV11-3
CASSPRTGANEKLFF
TGTGCCAGCAGCCCCCGGACAGGGGCTAATGAAAAACTGTTTTTT
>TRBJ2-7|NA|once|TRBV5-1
CASSLRQGIDEQYF
TGCGCCAGCAGCTTGAGGCAGGGGATAGACGAGCAGTACTTC
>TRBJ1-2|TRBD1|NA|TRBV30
CAWTAGQFRGYTF
TGTGCCTGGACCGCGGGACAGTTTCGTGGCTACACCTTC
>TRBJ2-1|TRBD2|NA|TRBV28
CASSLGTSGSQFF
TGTGCCAGCAGCCTAGGGACTAGCGGATCCCAGTTCTTC
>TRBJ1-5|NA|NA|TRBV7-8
CASSRGRGDNQPQHF
TGTGCCAGCAGCCGGGGGCGGGGCGACAATCAGCCCCAGCATTTT
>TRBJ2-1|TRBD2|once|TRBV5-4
CASSRLAGGYNEQFF
TGTGCCAGCAGCCGACTAGCGGGGGGTTACAATGAGCAGTTCTTC
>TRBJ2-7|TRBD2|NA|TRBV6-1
CASSEAASGRTVAYEQYF
TGTGCCAGCAGTGAAGCAGCTAGCGGGAGGACGGTAGCCTACGAGCAGTACTTC
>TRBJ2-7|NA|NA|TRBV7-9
CASSLGGGAYEQYF
TGTGCCAGCAGCTTAGGTGGGGGGGCATACGAGCAGTACTTC